The 29 T cell receptor beta chains presented below share a single source sample, sequenced in a study of molecular identifiers for immune sequencing clone quantification. MiXCR was run by TCRdb on the PCR reads, yielding one entry per CDR3 protein. The table includes approximately 97,000 distinct CDR3 sequences, about 24% detected once. Sequenced input: naive CD8+ T cells from blood, with Jurkat cell RNA spiked in. Subset described: FACS-sorted CD8+CD4-CCR7+CD45RA+ naive T cells. The receptors stem from a human donor in good health. Some libraries in this study had Jurkat cell RNA spiked in.

Remarks on this clonotype: The junction departs from the called germline gene at one end, perhaps through a read error. CDR3 loop: CASTTTTNEKLFF. CDR3 nucleotides: TGTGCCAGCACGACAACAACTAATGAGAAACTGTTTTTT. The chain carries TRBV27 and TRBJ1-4; D gene uncertain. Germline CDR1 and CDR2: MNHEY and SMNVEV (reference sequence). The CDR3 is 13 amino acids.

Ten or more counts support this clonotype. V is TRBV27 and J is TRBJ1-1; 9 nucleotides match TRBD1. The germline V gene encodes CDR1 MNHEY and CDR2 SMNVEV (reference sequence). CDR3 length: 12 amino acids. CDR3 sequence: CVTRTGETEAFF. DNA for the CDR3: TGTGTCACCAGGACAGGGGAAACTGAAGCTTTCTTT.

This clonotype was seen once. A single base separates this from a much larger clone, so it may be a read error. The chain employs TRBV2 and TRBJ1-1; TRBD1 might be the D (6 bases). The CDR3 runs 14 residues. Germline V gene sequence: CDR1 SNHLY, CDR2 FYNNEI. The CDR3 protein is CAGSAGQGPTEAFF. CDR3 sequence (DNA): TGTGCCGGCAGTGCAGGGCAGGGGCCCACTGAAGCTTTCTTT.

V is TRBV19 and J is TRBJ2-3, with D tentatively TRBD1 or TRBD2 (5 bases each). V gave up 1 base and J gave up 4 bases, with 12 bases separating them. CDR3 size: 15 residues. Germline V gives CDR1 LNHDA, CDR2 SQIVND (reference sequence). CDR3 coding DNA: TGTGCCAGTAGTATAGCGGGGCGATCCCCAGATACGCAGTATTTT. It translates to CASSIAGRSPDTQYF.

This clonotype was seen more than once but under ten times. CDR3 nucleotides: TGTGCCAGCAGCCAAGACGGGAGGGTCGGGACCCAGTACTTC. It encodes CASSQDGRVGTQYF. This chain connects TRBV14 to TRBJ2-5; TRBD2 aligns across 8 bases. V lost 0 bases to trimming and J lost 7 bases; unmatched junction nucleotides: 4. Germline loops: CDR1 SGHDN, CDR2 FVKESK. The CDR3 is 14 residues long.

This clonotype was recorded at least ten times. This chain joins TRBV11-2 and TRBJ2-7, with D unresolved. The CDR3 loop spans 15 amino acids. CDR1 SGHAT and CDR2 FQNNGV come from the germline V gene. V was pared by 4 bases and J by 2 bases, with 15 bases between. The CDR3 coding sequence is TGTGCCAGCAGCTACGCGGTTGGACCGACCTACGAGCAGTACTTC. Translation gives CASSYAVGPTYEQYF.

A word on this clonotype: This may stem from a read error, because a much larger clone lies one nucleotide away. CDR3 loop: CASSFALGGAYNEQFF. The CDR3 nucleotides are TGTGCCAGCAGCTTCGCGCTGGGGGGGGCGTACAATGAGCAGTTCTTC. The chain carries TRBV27 and TRBJ2-1; tentative D call: TRBD2 (7 bases). Germline assignment: CDR1 MNHEY and CDR2 SMNVEV (reference sequence). The CDR3 is 16 amino acids. V was shortened by 6 bases and J by 4 bases, with 19 bases between the two germline ends.

Comment on this clonotype: This may come from a read error, since a much larger clone is one base off. The rearrangement links TRBV4-3 to TRBJ1-1, with D unresolved. The germline gives CDR1 LGHNA, CDR2 YSLEER. V was pared by 2 bases and J by 5 bases, with 12 bases between. The CDR3 spans 14 residues. Here the CDR3 reads CASSQNFIGTEAFF. The CDR3 region has the DNA TGCGCCAGCAGCCAAAATTTTATAGGTACTGAAGCTTTCTTT.

This clonotype was observed at least ten times. The chain recombines TRBV7-9 with TRBJ1-4; D uncertain. The V gene's germline CDR1 is SEHNR and CDR2 FQNEAQ (reference sequence). The CDR3 contains 15 residues. With 5 bases removed from V and 0 bases from J, the gap between germline ends came to 10 bases. The CDR3 region has the DNA TGTGCCAGCAGCCCGCCGCGTGCAACTAATGAAAAACTGTTTTTT. This codes for CASSPPRATNEKLFF.

There are a few counts of this clonotype. The chain links TRBV4-3 to TRBJ2-3; TRBD1 might be the D (6 bases). Germline V gene data show CDR1 as LGHNA and CDR2 as YSLEER. The germline V and J ends were trimmed by 0 bases and 6 bases, with 10 bases remaining between them. The CDR3 extends over 14 amino acids. CDR3 nucleotides: TGCGCCAGCAGCCAAGATCAGGGGTGGGATACGCAGTATTTT. Its protein is CASSQDQGWDTQYF.

This clonotype has only a few counts. The germline gene is not matched at one end of the junction; a read error may be the cause. The chain has TRBV4-3 and TRBJ2-7; D not certain. The length of the CDR3 is 14 residues. The V gene's germline CDR1 is LGHNA and CDR2 YSLEER. The CDR3 region is CASSQDWPTYEQCF. In nucleotides, the CDR3 is TGCGCCAGCAGCCAAGATTGGCCTACCTACGAGCAGTGCTTC.

The sample holds many counts of this clonotype. V usage is TRBV20-1 and J usage is TRBJ1-1, with D possibly being TRBD1 (5 bases). The CDR3 is made up of 13 amino acids. Germline CDR1 and CDR2: DFQATT and SNEGSKA (reference sequence). Trimming shortened V by 6 bases and J by 4 bases, and 15 bases separated the two germline ends. The CDR3 nucleotides read TGCAGTGCCGGGGAAGAGGGGATCACTGAAGCTTTCTTT. This translates into CSAGEEGITEAFF.

This clonotype was found many times. The chain carries TRBV28 and TRBJ1-5; possible D gene TRBD1, 5 bases. The germline V gene has CDR1 MDHEN and CDR2 SYDVKM. CDR3 length: 15 residues. Between the trimmed V and J ends, which lost 6 bases and 5 bases, there was a span of 17 bases. The CDR3 sequence: CASRMRGAVHQPQHF. DNA of the CDR3: TGTGCCAGCAGGATGCGAGGGGCGGTGCATCAGCCCCAGCATTTT.

Notes on this clonotype: This may be a read error, as it is one base from a much larger clone. The chain combines TRBV20-1 with TRBJ2-5; the D gene is possibly TRBD1 (6 bases). The germline CDR1 and CDR2 sequences are DFQATT and SNEGSKA (reference sequence). This CDR3 region has 16 residues. As DNA, the CDR3 is TGCAGTGCTAGAGACCCGGACAGCCCCCTCGATGAGACCCAGCACTTC. Amino acid sequence: CSARDPDSPLDETQHF.

Remarks on this clonotype: A much larger clonotype is one base distant, so this may be a read error. CDR3 amino acids: CASSPADSLPGELFF. The DNA for the CDR3 is TGTGCCAGCAGCCCCGCCGACAGCCTCCCTGGGGAGCTGTTTTTT. V and J are TRBV4-2 and TRBJ2-2; TRBD1 is a possible D gene (5 bases). Trimming pared 4 bases from V and 8 bases from J, leaving 17 bases between. This CDR3 region has 15 residues. Germline V gene lookup returns CDR1 LGHNA and CDR2 YNFKEQ.

To note about this clonotype: A junction boundary mismatches the germline segment, possibly from a read error. The gene calls are TRBV11-2 and TRBJ2-1, with D tentatively TRBD2 (6 bases). CDR3 length: 13 residues. CDR1 is SGHAT, CDR2 FQNNGV, per germline. In DNA form, the CDR3 reads TGTGCCAGCAGCTGGGACTCTAACAATGAGCGGTTCTTC. It encodes CASSWDSNNERFF.

With regard to this clonotype: An end of the junction differs from the germline gene, which may be a read error. The rearrangement links TRBV30 to TRBJ2-3; D perhaps matches TRBD2 (6 bases). The V gene's germline CDR1 is GTSNPN and CDR2 SVGIG (reference sequence). The CDR3 is 16 residues long. In DNA, the CDR3 is TGTGCCCGGAGTGAGCCGGGGATAGGCGGGGCAGATACGCAGTATTTT. The encoded protein is CARSEPGIGGADTQYF. Using reference TRBV30 and TRBJ2-3 for the parts outside the CDR3, the full variable domain is SQTIHQWPATLVQPVGSPLSLECTVEGTSNPNLYWYRQAAGRGLQLLFYSVGIGQISSEVPQNLSASRPQDRQFILSSKKLLLSDSGFYLCARSEPGIGGADTQYFGPGTRLTVL.

Regarding this clonotype: The conserved phenylalanine or tryptophan is not found at the CDR3 terminus, so this likely reflects a read error. The chain uses TRBV11-2 and TRBJ1-4, with D perhaps TRBD1 (5 bases). The ends were cut back, 7 bases at V and 6 bases at J, with 21 bases in the middle. Germline V gene sequence: CDR1 SGHAT, CDR2 FQNNGV. The CDR3 sequence is 16 residues long. The CDR3 here is CASTPHRRDGDEKLFS. The CDR3 nucleotides read TGTGCCAGCACCCCCCATCGAAGGGACGGAGATGAAAAACTGTTTTCT.

The chain joins TRBV7-9 to TRBJ1-2; D is perhaps TRBD1 (6 bases). The germline V and J ends were trimmed by 0 bases and 2 bases, with 10 bases remaining between them. Germline assignment: CDR1 SEHNR and CDR2 FQNEAQ (reference sequence). The CDR3 is 15 amino acids. The CDR3 reads CASSLAGQGNYGYTF. The DNA of the CDR3 is TGTGCCAGCAGCTTAGCGGGTCAGGGGAACTATGGCTACACCTTC.

Points on this clonotype: A much larger clone sits a single nucleotide away, making a read error possible. The chain carries TRBV6-2 or TRBV6-3 and TRBJ2-3; D possibly corresponds to TRBD1 (5 bases). Germline assignment: CDR1 MNHEY and CDR2 SVGEGT. The CDR3 covers 14 residues. The DNA for the CDR3 is TGTGCCAGCTGTTACCTAGACAGAGGAGATACGCAGTATTTT. Translating it yields CASCYLDRGDTQYF.

A word on this clonotype: Since a much larger clone is just one base distant, this may be a read error. This chain connects TRBV29-1 to TRBJ1-2, with D unresolved. The CDR3 loop spans 12 amino acids. Deletions cut 3 bases from V and 7 bases from J, with 12 bases between. Germline CDR1 is SQVTM and CDR2 is ANQGSEA. The CDR3 here is CSVESCIGGYTF. The CDR3 DNA reads TGCAGCGTTGAGTCGTGTATTGGTGGCTACACCTTC.

This clonotype was seen at least ten times. The chain couples TRBV29-1 to TRBJ2-1, with 8 bases aligning to TRBD1. The trim removed 5 bases at V and 5 bases at J, leaving 2 bases unmatched. Germline CDR1 is SQVTM and CDR2 is ANQGSEA. This CDR3 region has 12 residues. CDR3 nucleotides: TGCAGCGTTCAGGACAGGGACAATGAGCAGTTCTTC. Encoded protein: CSVQDRDNEQFF.

The gene calls are TRBV20-1 and TRBJ2-2; perhaps TRBD2 as D (6 bases). This CDR3 region has 14 residues. CDR1 and CDR2 (germline): DFQATT, SNEGSKA (reference sequence). The V end lost 5 bases, the J end lost 5 bases, and 15 bases lay between the germline ends. The CDR3 is CSALDLSGTGELFF. Written as DNA, the CDR3 is TGCAGTGCTTTAGACCTCAGCGGGACCGGGGAGCTGTTTTTT.

In the case of this clonotype: An end of the junction differs from the germline gene, which may be a read error. The gene calls are TRBV12-3 or TRBV12-4 and TRBJ2-3, with 8 bases aligning to TRBD2. The CDR3 runs to 17 residues. The CDR3 loop is CARTPPGTGGRTDTQNF. The CDR3 nucleotides read TGTGCCCGCACCCCGCCGGGGACGGGGGGGCGAACGGATACGCAGAATTTT.

The count of this clonotype is one. One end of the junction is discordant with germline, which a read error may explain. The chain joins TRBV4-3 to TRBJ1-3, with D uncertain. From germline, CDR1 is LGHNA and CDR2 YSLEER. The CDR3 consists of 16 residues. The CDR3 protein is CASSQGIVNSGNTVYF. CDR3 coding DNA: TGCGCCAGCAGCCAGGGGATAGTCAACTCTGGAAACACCGTATATTTT.

This clonotype was seen at least ten times. The chain couples TRBV5-1 to TRBJ1-3; D gene ambiguous. CDR3 length: 15 residues. Germline CDR1 is SGHRS and CDR2 is YFSETQ. V dropped 9 bases and J dropped 0 bases, with 16 bases sitting between them. The CDR3 nucleotides read TGCGCCATCACCAACAGCATCATCTCTGGAAACACCATATATTTT. This codes for CAITNSIISGNTIYF.

This clonotype appeared many times. The chain combines TRBV18 with TRBJ1-1; maybe TRBD1 (6 bases). V was cut by 3 bases and J by 4 bases, with 9 bases left in between. The germline gives CDR1 KGHSH, CDR2 LQKENI. The CDR3 covers 13 residues. The chain's CDR3 is CASSPGARTEAFF. In nucleotides, the CDR3 is TGTGCCAGCTCACCGGGGGCGCGCACTGAAGCTTTCTTT.

Note on this clonotype: A much larger clone differs by one base, so this may be a read error. The chain recombines TRBV4-1 with TRBJ2-1; D remains ambiguous. Trimming shortened V by 3 bases and J by 5 bases, and 17 bases separated the two germline ends. The CDR3 runs 16 residues. Germline V lookup: CDR1 MGHRA, CDR2 YSYEKL. The CDR3 is CASSQLHGRNNNEQFF. CDR3 coding DNA: TGCGCCAGCAGCCAGCTGCATGGTCGCAACAACAATGAGCAGTTCTTC.

This clonotype appeared many times. This sequence joins TRBV3-1 and TRBJ1-5; D gene uncertain. Trimming left V 0 bases short and J 1 base short, with 4 bases between. Per the germline V gene, CDR1 is LGHDT and CDR2 is YNNKEL (reference sequence). The CDR3 loop spans 14 amino acids. CDR3 sequence (DNA): TGTGCCAGCAGCCAAGAGGGGAGCAATCAGCCCCAGCATTTT. Translating it yields CASSQEGSNQPQHF.